The 6 T cell receptor beta chains given below trace back to one sample, sequenced in a study of T cell repertoires in cytomegalovirus infection. These receptors' antigens are unknown. MiXCR, run by TCRdb on the reads, gives a single entry per CDR3 protein. The sample lists 830,000 or so distinct CDR3 sequences; about 30% were seen once. Sample: cultured CD8+ T cells from PBMCs, taken from culture after CMV antigen stimulation. The receptors derive from a human donor in good health (CMV status not recorded). Some clones in this sample may be carry-over from other donors' samples.

The chain employs TRBV2 and TRBJ1-4; weak D call: TRBD1 (5 bases). CDR1 SNHLY and CDR2 FYNNEI come from the germline V gene. The CDR3 covers 15 residues. Trimming removed 2 bases at V and 1 base at J, with 8 bases between. The CDR3: CASSERGGTNEKLFF. CDR3 in DNA: TGTGCCAGCAGTGAAAGGGGCGGAACTAATGAAAAACTGTTTTTT. The variable domain in full, with the rest retrieved from reference TRBV2 and TRBJ1-4, is EPEVTQTPSHQVTQMGQEVILRCVPISNHLYFYWYRQILGQKVEFLVSFYNNEISEKSEIFDDQFSVERPDGSNFTLKIRSTKLEDSAMYFCASSERGGTNEKLFFGSGTQLSVL.

The V call is TRBV6-1, the J call TRBJ2-7; D ambiguous. V gave up 5 bases and J gave up 7 bases, with 18 bases separating them. Germline V lookup: CDR1 MNHNS, CDR2 SASEGT. The CDR3 totals 14 residues. CDR3 amino acids: CASSLRAGSAEQYF. The CDR3 DNA sequence: TGTGCCAGCAGTCTCCGGGCCGGTTCCGCTGAGCAGTACTTC.

J is TRBJ2-3 and V is TRBV13; D is perhaps TRBD2 (6 bases). The germline V gene encodes CDR1 PRHDT and CDR2 FYEKMQ (reference sequence). The CDR3 extends over 15 amino acids. Between the trimmed V and J ends, which lost 4 bases and 4 bases, there was a span of 15 bases. The CDR3 DNA is TGTGCCAGCAGCTCCCCGGGACTTAGCCCAGATACGCAGTATTTT. Amino acids: CASSSPGLSPDTQYF.

This clonotype has more than one count but fewer than ten. This chain links TRBV7-6 with TRBJ2-1; D is uncertain. CDR3 length equals 12 residues. Deletions cut 7 bases from V and 2 bases from J, with 6 bases between. Germline-derived CDR1 and CDR2 are SGHVS and FNYEAQ. CDR3 sequence reads: CASTGPYNEQFF. In DNA, the CDR3 is TGTGCCAGCACGGGCCCCTACAATGAGCAGTTCTTC.

This rearrangement joins TRBV10-2 to TRBJ2-1, with 9 bases that match TRBD1. V lost 3 bases and J lost 4; bases outside the gene matches: 7. CDR1 is WSHSY, CDR2 SAAADI, per germline. The CDR3 sequence is 16 residues long. The DNA of the CDR3 is TGCGCCAGCAGTGACTCCGGGACAGGGCCTTACAATGAGCAGTTCTTC. Translated: CASSDSGTGPYNEQFF.

V gene TRBV7-6 combines with J gene TRBJ2-2, with 12 bases aligning to TRBD1. Unmatched junction bases numbered 5, after V lost 3 bases and J lost 6 bases. Germline CDR1 is SGHVS and CDR2 is FNYEAQ. This CDR3 contains 16 residues. CDR3: CASSFGTGGAPGELFF. The CDR3 DNA reads TGTGCCAGCAGCTTTGGGACAGGGGGCGCGCCCGGGGAGCTGTTTTTT.